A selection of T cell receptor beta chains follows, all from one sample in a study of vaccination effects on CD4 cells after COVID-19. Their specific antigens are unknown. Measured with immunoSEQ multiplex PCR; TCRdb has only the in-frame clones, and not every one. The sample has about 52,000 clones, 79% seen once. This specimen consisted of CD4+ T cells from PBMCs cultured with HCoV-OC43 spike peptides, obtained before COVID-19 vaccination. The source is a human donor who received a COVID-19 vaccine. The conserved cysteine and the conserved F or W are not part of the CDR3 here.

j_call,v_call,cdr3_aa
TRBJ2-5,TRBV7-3,ASSLNSLGGGAGETQY
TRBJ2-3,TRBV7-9,ASGGTDTQY
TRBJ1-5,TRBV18,ASSPGTAQNQPQH
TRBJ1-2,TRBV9,ASSVGEGARYGYT
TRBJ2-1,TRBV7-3,ASSLTHGQGGNEQF
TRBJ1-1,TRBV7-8,ASSITGVVGTEAF
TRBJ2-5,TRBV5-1,ASSLADPDRAQY
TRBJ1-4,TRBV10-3,AISRGGEGDEKLF
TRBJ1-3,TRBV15,ATRTGGGNTIY
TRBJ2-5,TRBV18,ASSPSAAQETQY
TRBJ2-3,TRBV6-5,ASRGLAGGTDTQY
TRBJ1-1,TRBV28,ASRDSRWVNAEAF
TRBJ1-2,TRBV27,ASSLSWAYGYT
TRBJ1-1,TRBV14,ASSLSVNTEAF
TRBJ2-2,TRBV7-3,ASSLRGGGTGELF
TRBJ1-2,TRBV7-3,ASSPDVGYGYT